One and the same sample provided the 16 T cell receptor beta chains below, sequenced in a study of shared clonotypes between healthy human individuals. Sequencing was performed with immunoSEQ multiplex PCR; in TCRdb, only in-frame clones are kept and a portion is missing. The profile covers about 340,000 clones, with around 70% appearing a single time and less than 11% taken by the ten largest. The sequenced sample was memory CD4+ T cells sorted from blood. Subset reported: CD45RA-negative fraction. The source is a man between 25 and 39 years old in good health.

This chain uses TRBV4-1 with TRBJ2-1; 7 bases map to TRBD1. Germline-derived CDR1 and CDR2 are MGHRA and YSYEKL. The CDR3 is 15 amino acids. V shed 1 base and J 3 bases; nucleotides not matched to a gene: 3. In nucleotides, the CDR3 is TGCGCCAGCAGCCAAGCGCGGACAGGCTACAATGAGCAGTTCTTC. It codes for CASSQARTGYNEQFF.

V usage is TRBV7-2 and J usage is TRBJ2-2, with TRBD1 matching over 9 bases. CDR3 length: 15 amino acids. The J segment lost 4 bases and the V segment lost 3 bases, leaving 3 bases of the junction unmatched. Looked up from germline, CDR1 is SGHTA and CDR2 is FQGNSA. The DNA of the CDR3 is TGTGCCAGCAGCTTGGGACAGGGCAGCACCGGGGAGCTGTTTTTT. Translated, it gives CASSLGQGSTGELFF.

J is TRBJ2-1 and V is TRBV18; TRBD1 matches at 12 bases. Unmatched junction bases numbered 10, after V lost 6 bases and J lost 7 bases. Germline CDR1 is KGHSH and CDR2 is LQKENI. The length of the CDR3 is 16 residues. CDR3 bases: TGTGCCAGCTCCCCCATCCCGGGACAGGGGGCAAATGAGCAGTTCTTC. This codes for CASSPIPGQGANEQFF.

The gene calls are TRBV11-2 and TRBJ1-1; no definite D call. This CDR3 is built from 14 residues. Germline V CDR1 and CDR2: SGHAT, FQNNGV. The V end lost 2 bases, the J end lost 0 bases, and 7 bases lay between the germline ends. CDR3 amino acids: CASSLTHMNTEAFF. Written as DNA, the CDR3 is TGTGCCAGCAGCTTAACCCACATGAACACTGAAGCTTTCTTT.

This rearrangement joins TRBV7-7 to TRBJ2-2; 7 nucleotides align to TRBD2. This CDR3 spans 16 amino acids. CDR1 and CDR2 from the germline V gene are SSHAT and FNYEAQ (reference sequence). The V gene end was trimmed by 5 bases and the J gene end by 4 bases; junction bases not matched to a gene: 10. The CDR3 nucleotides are TGTGCCAGCAGCCCCTGGACTAGTACGGGCACCGGGGAGCTGTTTTTT. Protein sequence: CASSPWTSTGTGELFF.

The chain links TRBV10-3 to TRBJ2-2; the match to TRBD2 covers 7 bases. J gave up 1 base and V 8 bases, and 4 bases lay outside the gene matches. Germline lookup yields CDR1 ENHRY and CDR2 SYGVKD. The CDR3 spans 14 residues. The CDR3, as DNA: TGTGCCATCTCGGCTAGCGGGAACACCGGGGAGCTGTTTTTT. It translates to CAISASGNTGELFF.

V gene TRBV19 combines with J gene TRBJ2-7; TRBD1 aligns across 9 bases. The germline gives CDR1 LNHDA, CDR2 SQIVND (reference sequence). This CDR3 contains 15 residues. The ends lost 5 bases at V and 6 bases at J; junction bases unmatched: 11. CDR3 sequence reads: CASSGEGTGWSEQYF. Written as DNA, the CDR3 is TGTGCCAGTAGTGGGGAGGGGACAGGGTGGAGCGAGCAGTACTTC.

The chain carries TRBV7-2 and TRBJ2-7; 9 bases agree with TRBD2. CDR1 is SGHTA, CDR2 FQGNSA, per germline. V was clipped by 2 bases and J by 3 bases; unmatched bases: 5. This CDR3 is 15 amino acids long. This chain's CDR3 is CASSLSSGESYEQYF. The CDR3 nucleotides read TGTGCCAGCAGCTTATCTAGCGGGGAGAGCTACGAGCAGTACTTC. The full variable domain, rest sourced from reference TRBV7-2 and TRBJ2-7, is GAGVSQSPSNKVTEKGKDVELRCDPISGHTALYWYRQSLGQGLEFLIYFQGNSAPDKSGLPSDRFSAERTGGSVSTLTIQRTQQEDSAVYLCASSLSSGESYEQYFGPGTRLTVT.

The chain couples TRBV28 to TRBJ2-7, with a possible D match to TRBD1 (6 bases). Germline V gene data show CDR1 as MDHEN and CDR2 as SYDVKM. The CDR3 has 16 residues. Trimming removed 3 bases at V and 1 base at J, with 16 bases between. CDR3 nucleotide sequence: TGTGCCAGCAGTTTGGCTGCGACAGGCCCTTCCTACGAGCAGTACTTC. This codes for CASSLAATGPSYEQYF. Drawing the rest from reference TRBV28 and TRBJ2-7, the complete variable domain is DVKVTQSSRYLVKRTGEKVFLECVQDMDHENMFWYRQDPGLGLRLIYFSYDVKMKEKGDIPEGYSVSREKKERFSLILESASTNQTSMYLCASSLAATGPSYEQYFGPGTRLTVT.

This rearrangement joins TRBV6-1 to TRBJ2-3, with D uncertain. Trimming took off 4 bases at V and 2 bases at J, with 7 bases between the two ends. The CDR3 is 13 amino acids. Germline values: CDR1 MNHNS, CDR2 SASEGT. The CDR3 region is CASSVVYTDTQYF. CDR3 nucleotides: TGTGCCAGCAGTGTGGTGTACACAGATACGCAGTATTTT.

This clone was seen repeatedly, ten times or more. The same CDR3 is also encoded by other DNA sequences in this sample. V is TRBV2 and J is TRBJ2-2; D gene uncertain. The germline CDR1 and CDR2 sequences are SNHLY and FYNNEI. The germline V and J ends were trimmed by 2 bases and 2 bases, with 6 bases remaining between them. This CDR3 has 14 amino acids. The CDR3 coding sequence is TGTGCCAGCAGTGAAAGCTCAAACACCGGGGAGCTGTTTTTT. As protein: CASSESSNTGELFF.

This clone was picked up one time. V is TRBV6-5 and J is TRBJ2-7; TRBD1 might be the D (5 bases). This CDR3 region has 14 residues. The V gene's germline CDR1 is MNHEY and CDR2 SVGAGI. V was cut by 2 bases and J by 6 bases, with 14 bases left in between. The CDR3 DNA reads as TGTGCCAGCAGTTACGCAGGGTGGTCATCCGAGCAGTACTTC. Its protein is CASSYAGWSSEQYF.

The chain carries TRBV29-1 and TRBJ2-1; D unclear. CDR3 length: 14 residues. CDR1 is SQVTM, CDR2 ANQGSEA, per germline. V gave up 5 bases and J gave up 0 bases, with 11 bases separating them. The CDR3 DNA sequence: TGCAGCGTTTACACCCGACTCTCCTACAATGAGCAGTTCTTC. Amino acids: CSVYTRLSYNEQFF.

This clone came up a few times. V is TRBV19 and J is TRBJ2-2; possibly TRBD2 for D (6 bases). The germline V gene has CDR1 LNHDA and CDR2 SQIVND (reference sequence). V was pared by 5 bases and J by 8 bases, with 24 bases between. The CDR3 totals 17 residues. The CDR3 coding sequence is TGTGCCAGTAGTTCTGCCCAGACTAGTATCCGGTCGGGGGAGCTGTTTTTT. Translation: CASSSAQTSIRSGELFF.

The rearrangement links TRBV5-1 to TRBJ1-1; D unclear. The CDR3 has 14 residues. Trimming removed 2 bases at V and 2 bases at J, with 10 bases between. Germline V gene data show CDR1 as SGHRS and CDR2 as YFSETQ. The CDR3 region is CASSFRRENTEAFF. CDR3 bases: TGCGCCAGCAGCTTCAGGAGGGAAAACACTGAAGCTTTCTTT.

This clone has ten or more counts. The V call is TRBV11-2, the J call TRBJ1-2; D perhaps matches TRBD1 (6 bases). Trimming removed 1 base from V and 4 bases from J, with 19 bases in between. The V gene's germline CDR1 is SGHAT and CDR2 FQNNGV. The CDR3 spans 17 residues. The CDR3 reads CASSLGRGGQLSYGYTF. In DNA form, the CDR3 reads TGTGCCAGCAGCTTAGGGAGGGGAGGACAGCTTTCCTATGGCTACACCTTC.